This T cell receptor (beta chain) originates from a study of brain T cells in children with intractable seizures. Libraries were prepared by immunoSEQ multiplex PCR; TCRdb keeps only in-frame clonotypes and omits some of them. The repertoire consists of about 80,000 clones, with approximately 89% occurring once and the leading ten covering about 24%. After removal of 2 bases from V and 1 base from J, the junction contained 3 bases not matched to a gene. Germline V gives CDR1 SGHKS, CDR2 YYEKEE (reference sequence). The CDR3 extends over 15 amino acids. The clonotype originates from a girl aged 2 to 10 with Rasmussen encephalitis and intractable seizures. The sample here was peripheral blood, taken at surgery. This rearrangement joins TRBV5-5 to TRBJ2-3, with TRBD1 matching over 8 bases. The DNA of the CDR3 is TGTGCCAGCAGCTTACCGGGACAGGGCACAGATACGCAGTATTTT. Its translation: CASSLPGQGTDTQYF.